Detailed here is one T cell receptor beta chain. Its antigen is undetermined. Germline V lookup: CDR1 MNHNS, CDR2 SASEGT. V was clipped by 3 bases and J by 3 bases, with 15 bases between them. CDR3 length: 16 residues. The data originate from a study of B cell selection in AIRE deficiency. Conventional CD4 T cells were sorted as CD4+CD127+ cells. The table came from immunoSEQ multiplex PCR; TCRdb's copy has only in-frame clones and leaves some out. Here the sample spans tens of thousands of clones, approximately 97% being singletons. Notes on the study in general: Healthy donors alone shared 30% to 35% of 3,500 to 4,000 Treg sequences; patients alone 9% to 9.5%.

The gene calls are TRBV6-1 and TRBJ1-3; D is ambiguous. The receptor comes from a human donor with AIRE deficiency. The sequencing sample was made of conventional CD4+ T cells sorted from PBMCs. The CDR3 region is CASSDAPRRGGNTIYF. CDR3 coding DNA: TGTGCCAGCAGTGATGCCCCCCGGAGAGGTGGAAACACCATATATTTT.